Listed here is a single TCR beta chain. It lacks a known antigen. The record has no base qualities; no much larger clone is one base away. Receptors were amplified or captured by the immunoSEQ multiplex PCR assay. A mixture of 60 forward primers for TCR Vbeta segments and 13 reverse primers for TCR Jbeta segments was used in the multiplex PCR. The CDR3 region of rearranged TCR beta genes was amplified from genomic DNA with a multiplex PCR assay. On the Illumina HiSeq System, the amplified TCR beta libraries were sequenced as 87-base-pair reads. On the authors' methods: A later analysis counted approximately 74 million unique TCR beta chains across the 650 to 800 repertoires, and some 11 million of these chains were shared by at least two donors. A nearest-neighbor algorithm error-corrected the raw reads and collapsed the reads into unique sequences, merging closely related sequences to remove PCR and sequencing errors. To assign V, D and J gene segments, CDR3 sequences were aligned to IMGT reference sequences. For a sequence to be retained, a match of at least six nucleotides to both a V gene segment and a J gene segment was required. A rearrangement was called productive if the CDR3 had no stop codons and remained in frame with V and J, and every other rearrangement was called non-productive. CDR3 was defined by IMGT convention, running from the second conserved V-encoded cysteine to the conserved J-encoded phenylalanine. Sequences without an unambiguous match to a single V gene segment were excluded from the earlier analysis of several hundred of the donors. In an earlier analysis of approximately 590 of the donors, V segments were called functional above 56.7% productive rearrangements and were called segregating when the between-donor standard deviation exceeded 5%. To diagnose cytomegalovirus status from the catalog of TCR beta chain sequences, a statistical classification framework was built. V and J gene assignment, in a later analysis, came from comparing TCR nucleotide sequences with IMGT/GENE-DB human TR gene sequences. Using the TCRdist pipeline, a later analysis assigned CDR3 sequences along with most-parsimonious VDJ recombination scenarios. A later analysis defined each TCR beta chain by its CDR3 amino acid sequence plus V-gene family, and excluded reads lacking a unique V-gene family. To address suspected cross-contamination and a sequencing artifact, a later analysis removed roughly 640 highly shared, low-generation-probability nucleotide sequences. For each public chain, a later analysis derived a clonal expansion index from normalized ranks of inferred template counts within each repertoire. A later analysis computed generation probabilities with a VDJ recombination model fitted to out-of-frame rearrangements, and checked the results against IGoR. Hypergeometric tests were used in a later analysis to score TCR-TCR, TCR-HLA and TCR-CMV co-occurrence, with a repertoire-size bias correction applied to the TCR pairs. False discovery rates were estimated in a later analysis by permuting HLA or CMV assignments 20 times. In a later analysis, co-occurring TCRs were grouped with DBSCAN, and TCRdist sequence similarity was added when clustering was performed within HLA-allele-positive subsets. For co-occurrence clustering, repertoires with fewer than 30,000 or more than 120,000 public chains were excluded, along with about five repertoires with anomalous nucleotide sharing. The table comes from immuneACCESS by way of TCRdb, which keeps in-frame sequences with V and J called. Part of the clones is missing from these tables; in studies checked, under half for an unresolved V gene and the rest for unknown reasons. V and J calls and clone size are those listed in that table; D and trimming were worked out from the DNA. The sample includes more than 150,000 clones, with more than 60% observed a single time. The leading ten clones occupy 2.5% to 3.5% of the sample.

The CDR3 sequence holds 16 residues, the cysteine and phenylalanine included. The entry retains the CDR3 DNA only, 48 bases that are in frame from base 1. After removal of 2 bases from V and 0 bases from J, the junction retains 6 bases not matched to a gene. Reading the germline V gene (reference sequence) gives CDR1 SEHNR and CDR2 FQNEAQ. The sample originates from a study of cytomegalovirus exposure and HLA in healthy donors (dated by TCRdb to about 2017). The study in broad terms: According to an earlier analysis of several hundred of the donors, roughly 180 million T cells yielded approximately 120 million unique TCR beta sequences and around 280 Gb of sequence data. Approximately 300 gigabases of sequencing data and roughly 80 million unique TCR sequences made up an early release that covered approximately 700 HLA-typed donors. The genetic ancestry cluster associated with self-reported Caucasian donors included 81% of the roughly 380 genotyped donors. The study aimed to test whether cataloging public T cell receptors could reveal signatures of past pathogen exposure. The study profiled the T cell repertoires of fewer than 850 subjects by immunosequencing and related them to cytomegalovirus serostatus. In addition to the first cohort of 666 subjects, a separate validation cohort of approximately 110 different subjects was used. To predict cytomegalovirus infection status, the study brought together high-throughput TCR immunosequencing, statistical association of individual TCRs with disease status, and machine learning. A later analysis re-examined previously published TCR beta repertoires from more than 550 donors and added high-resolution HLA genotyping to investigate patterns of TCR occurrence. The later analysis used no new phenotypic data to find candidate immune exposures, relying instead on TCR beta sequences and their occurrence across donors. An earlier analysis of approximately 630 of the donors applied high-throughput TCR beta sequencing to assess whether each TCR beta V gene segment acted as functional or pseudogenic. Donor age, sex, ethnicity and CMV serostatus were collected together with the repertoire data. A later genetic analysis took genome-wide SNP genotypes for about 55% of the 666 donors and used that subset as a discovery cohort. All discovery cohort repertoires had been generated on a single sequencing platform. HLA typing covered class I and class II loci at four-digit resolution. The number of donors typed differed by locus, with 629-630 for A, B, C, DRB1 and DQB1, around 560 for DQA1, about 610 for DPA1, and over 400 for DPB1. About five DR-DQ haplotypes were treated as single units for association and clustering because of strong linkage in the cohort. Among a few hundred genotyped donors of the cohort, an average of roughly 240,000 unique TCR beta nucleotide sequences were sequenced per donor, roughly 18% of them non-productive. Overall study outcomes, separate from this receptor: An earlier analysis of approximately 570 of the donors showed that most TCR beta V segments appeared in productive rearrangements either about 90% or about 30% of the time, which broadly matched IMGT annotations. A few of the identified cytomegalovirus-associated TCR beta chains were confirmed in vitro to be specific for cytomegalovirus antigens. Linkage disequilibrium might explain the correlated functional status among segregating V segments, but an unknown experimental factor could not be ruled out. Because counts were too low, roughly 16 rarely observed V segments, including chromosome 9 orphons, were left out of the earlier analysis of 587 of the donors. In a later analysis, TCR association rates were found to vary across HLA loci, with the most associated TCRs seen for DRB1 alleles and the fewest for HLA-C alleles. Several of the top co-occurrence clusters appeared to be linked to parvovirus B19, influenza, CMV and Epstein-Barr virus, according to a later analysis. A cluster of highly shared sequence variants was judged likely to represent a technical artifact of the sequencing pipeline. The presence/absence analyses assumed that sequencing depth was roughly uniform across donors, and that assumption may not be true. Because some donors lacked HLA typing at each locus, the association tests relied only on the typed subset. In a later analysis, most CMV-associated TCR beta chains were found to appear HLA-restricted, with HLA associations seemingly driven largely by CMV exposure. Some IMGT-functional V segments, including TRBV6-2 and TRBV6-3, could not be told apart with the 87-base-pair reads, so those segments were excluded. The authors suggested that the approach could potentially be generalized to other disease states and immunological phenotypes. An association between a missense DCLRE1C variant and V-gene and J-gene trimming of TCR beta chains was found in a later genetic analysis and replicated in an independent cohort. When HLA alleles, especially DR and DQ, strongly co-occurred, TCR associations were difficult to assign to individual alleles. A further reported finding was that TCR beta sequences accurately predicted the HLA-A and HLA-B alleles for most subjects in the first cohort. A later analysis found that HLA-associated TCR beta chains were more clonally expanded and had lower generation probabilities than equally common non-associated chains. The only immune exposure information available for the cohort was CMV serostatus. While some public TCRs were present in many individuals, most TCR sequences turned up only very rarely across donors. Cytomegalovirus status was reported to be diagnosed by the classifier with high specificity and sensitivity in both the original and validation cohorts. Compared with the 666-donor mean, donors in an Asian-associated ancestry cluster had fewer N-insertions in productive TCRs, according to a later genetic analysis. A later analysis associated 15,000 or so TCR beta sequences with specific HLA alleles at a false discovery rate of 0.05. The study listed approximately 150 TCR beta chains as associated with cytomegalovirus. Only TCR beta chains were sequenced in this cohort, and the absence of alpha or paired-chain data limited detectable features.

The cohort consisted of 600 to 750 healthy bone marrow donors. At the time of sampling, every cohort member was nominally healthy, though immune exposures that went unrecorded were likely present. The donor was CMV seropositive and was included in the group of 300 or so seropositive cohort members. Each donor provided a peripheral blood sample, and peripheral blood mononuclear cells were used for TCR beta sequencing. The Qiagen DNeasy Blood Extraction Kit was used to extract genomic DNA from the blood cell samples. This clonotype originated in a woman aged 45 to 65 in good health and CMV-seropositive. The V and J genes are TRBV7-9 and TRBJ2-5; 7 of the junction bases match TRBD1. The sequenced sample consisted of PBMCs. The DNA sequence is TGTGCCAGCAGCTTATTGGGCAGGGGGAACCAAGAGACCCAGTACTTC. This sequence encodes CASSLLGRGNQETQYF.